This note documents a single TCR beta chain sequence. The data were obtained in a study of cytomegalovirus exposure and HLA in healthy donors. Germline values: CDR1 MNHEY, CDR2 SVGAGI. The CDR3 is made up of 15 amino acids. V trimming: 3 bases; J trimming: 5 bases; junction bases outside the gene matches: 10. PCR primers comprised 60 Vbeta and 13 Jbeta primers. Sequencing was performed with immunoSEQ multiplex PCR; in TCRdb, only in-frame clones are kept and a portion is missing. Its table records roughly 77,000 clones. This TCR derives from a female donor in good health and CMV-seropositive. The specimen was PBMCs. The chain recombines TRBV6-5 with TRBJ2-7, with 7 bases identical to TRBD1. CDR3 bases: TGTGCCAGCAGTTATGCCGGGACAGAGGTTGACGAGCAGTACTTC. Amino acids: CASSYAGTEVDEQYF.